This TCR beta chain is from a study of T cell responses to AZD1222 COVID-19 vaccine. Whole-study results and caveats: Females made up more of the donors, who were largely white British, and clonal diversity may have come out too low.

The germline V gene has CDR1 MDHEN and CDR2 SYDVKM. The CDR3 covers 12 residues. Trimming shortened V by 5 bases and J by 6 bases, and 8 bases separated the two germline ends. Only in-frame clones appear in the TCRdb table, and some are missing; sequencing was by immunoSEQ multiplex PCR. The table includes 100,000 or so clones, roughly 89% detected once. A note on this clone: Its cognate antigen is unknown.

The TCR comes from an adult in good health. This sample comprised peripheral blood, obtained on day 0 of AZD1222 vaccination. The chain has TRBV28 and TRBJ1-5, with D tentatively TRBD1 (5 bases). DNA for the CDR3: TGTGCCAGCAGTCGGGACGTTCAGCCCCAGCATTTT. Translated: CASSRDVQPQHF.